These 5 T cell receptor beta chains were sequenced from one sample in a study of T cell responses to AZD1222 COVID-19 vaccine. Generated by immunoSEQ multiplex PCR, the TCRdb table keeps only in-frame clones and is missing some. The sample holds 85,000 to 130,000 clones, roughly 90% seen once. Specimen: peripheral blood, collected on day 0 of AZD1222 vaccination. Every receptor here comes from an adult in good health.

A single count supports this clone. The rearrangement joins TRBV13 to TRBJ1-5; no firm D call. The CDR3 consists of 16 residues. The germline V gene has CDR1 PRHDT and CDR2 FYEKMQ (reference sequence). The germline V and J ends were trimmed by 0 bases and 1 base, with 10 bases remaining between them. The CDR3 DNA is TGTGCCAGCAGCTTAGGCGGGCCGGGAAGCAATCAGCCCCAGCATTTT. This sequence encodes CASSLGGPGSNQPQHF.

The chain is built from TRBV6-1 and TRBJ1-2; tentatively, D is TRBD1 (5 bases). V was cut by 1 base and J by 3 bases, with 6 bases left in between. There are 13 residues in the CDR3. CDR1 is MNHNS and CDR2 is SASEGT in the germline V gene. The DNA for the CDR3 is TGTGCCAGCAGTGAAGAAGGGGACTATGGCTACACCTTC. Its translation is CASSEEGDYGYTF.

The sample holds a few counts of this clone. The chain couples TRBV6-6 to TRBJ1-5; tentatively, D is TRBD1 (5 bases). Trimming stripped 11 bases from V and 3 bases from J, with 14 bases between. The CDR3 extends over 13 amino acids. Germline assignment: CDR1 MNHNY and CDR2 SVGAGI (reference sequence). The CDR3 region has the DNA TGTGCCCCAACCCAGGACACCAATCAGCCCCAGCATTTT. This gives the protein CAPTQDTNQPQHF.

The V and J genes are TRBV9 and TRBJ1-6; 7 bases fit TRBD1. The CDR3 spans 16 residues. The J segment lost 10 bases and the V segment lost 2 bases, leaving 12 bases of the junction unmatched. The germline V gene has CDR1 SGDLS and CDR2 YYNGEE. The CDR3: CASSVDHRGSRSPLHF. In DNA, the CDR3 is TGTGCCAGCAGCGTTGACCACAGGGGTTCTCGATCACCCCTCCACTTT.

J is TRBJ1-2 and V is TRBV19; TRBD1 aligns across 8 bases. Per the germline V gene, CDR1 is LNHDA and CDR2 is SQIVND (reference sequence). The length of the CDR3 is 15 residues. Unmatched junction bases numbered 10, after V lost 6 bases and J lost 4 bases. The CDR3 sequence: CASSQDRVKSYGYTF. The CDR3 coding sequence is TGTGCCAGTAGCCAGGACAGGGTGAAAAGCTATGGCTACACCTTC.